The present TCR beta chain was sequenced within a study of cytomegalovirus exposure and HLA in healthy donors. J lost 11 bases, V lost 5 bases, and 5 bases had no gene match. Looked up from germline, CDR1 is MNHEY and CDR2 is SVGAGI. This CDR3 has 12 amino acids. 13 Jbeta primers and 60 Vbeta primers were used for the PCR. Clones were read by immunoSEQ multiplex PCR, and TCRdb kept only the in-frame ones, dropping some. The repertoire includes around 200,000 clones, more than 65% of them detected once, and 1.2% sits in the top ten. This clone has only a few counts. The receptor's source is a girl under 10 years old in good health and CMV-seropositive. The sequencing sample was made of PBMCs. The genes are TRBV6-5 and TRBJ1-1, with 10 bases lining up with TRBD1. The CDR3 bases are TGTGCCAGCAGTCCAAGGGACAGGGGTGCTTTCTTT. It encodes CASSPRDRGAFF.